Below are 5 T cell receptor beta chains sequenced from a single sample in a study of cytomegalovirus exposure and HLA in healthy donors. Both 60 Vbeta primers and 13 Jbeta primers went into the PCR. The data were produced by immunoSEQ multiplex PCR, yet TCRdb's version contains in-frame clones alone and is incomplete. The sample holds some 180,000 clones, approximately 77% seen once. Sequenced material: PBMCs. These receptors came from a man aged 35 to 55 in good health and CMV-seropositive.

This sequence joins TRBV5-1 and TRBJ2-5; TRBD1 aligns across 7 bases. The CDR3 covers 13 residues. Unmatched junction bases numbered 8, after V lost 7 bases and J lost 5 bases. Germline V lookup: CDR1 SGHRS, CDR2 YFSETQ. The CDR3 reads CASQTGKGETQYF. As DNA, the CDR3 is TGCGCCAGCCAGACAGGGAAGGGGGAGACCCAGTACTTC.

The chain employs TRBV6-5 and TRBJ2-7; D is uncertain. Germline CDR1 reads MNHEY; CDR2 reads SVGAGI. The CDR3 has 13 amino acids. The V gene lost 6 bases and the J gene lost 2 bases, with 11 bases spanning the gap. The CDR3 is CASSLPGPYEQYF. The CDR3 region has the DNA TGTGCCAGCAGCCTGCCAGGTCCCTACGAGCAGTACTTC.

The V gene is TRBV6-5, the J gene TRBJ2-5; 10 bases are shared with TRBD1. This CDR3 is 14 amino acids long. Germline CDR1 MNHEY, CDR2 SVGAGI. The junction had 1 base not matched to a gene; V was cut back by 2 bases and J by 4 bases. Here the CDR3 DNA reads TGTGCCAGCAGTTACGGGACAGGGGCAGAGACCCAGTACTTC. Translation gives CASSYGTGAETQYF.

The rearrangement joins TRBV29-1 to TRBJ2-3; 10 bases align to TRBD2. The length of the CDR3 is 15 residues. Germline CDR1 SQVTM, CDR2 ANQGSEA. Germline trimming cut 4 bases from V and 0 bases from J; bases unmatched to any gene: 4. CDR3 amino acids: CSVGGTSDSTDTQYF. For the CDR3, the DNA is TGCAGCGTTGGGGGGACTAGCGATAGCACAGATACGCAGTATTTT.

V usage is TRBV6-5 and J usage is TRBJ2-7, with D perhaps matching TRBD1 (6 bases). The V and J ends lost 6 bases and 3 bases respectively, with 18 bases between them. CDR1 is MNHEY, CDR2 SVGAGI, per germline. This CDR3 comprises 15 residues. CDR3 DNA: TGTGCCAGCAGACGATTACCGACAGGTCGCTACGAGCAGTACTTC. Amino acid sequence: CASRRLPTGRYEQYF.